This T cell receptor (beta chain) was documented in a study of OX40 agonist ivuxolimab in advanced cancers. Background on the study: Dosing consisted of intravenous ivuxolimab at 0.01 to 10 mg/kg every 2 weeks.

The CDR3 runs 12 residues. Trimming removed 6 bases from V and 3 bases from J; junction bases left unmatched: 3. In germline, CDR1 is SGHRS, CDR2 YFSETQ. With regard to this clone: Its target is unknown.

The study, taken as a whole, reports: CD4+ and CD8+ blood T cells expanded clonally by week 6 at 0.1 to 3.0 mg/kg.

Assay used: immunoSEQ multiplex PCR; TCRdb lists only in-frame clones, some missing. The sample shows over 80,000 clones, around nine tenths of them seen only once. The clonotype was recovered from an adult with an advanced solid tumor such as melanoma, head and neck, liver or kidney cancer. This chain joins TRBV5-1 and TRBJ2-7; 7 bases match TRBD1. The specimen comprised CD4+ or CD8+ T cells sorted from blood, sampled in a trial of the OX40 agonist ivuxolimab. The DNA of the CDR3 is TGCGCCAGCACGGACAGGAACTACGAGCAGTACTTC. Translating gives CASTDRNYEQYF.